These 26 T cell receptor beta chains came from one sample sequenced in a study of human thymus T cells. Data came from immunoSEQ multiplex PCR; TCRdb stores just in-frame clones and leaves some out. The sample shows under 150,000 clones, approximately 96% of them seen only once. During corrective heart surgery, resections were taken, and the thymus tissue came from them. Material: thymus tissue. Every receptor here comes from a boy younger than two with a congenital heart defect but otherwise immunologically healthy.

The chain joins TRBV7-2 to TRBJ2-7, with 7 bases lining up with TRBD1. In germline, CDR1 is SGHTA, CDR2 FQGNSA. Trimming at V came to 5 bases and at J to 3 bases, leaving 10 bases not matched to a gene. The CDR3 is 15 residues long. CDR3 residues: CASSPGQPSHYEQYF. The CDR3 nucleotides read TGTGCCAGCAGCCCGGGACAGCCCTCTCACTACGAGCAGTACTTC.

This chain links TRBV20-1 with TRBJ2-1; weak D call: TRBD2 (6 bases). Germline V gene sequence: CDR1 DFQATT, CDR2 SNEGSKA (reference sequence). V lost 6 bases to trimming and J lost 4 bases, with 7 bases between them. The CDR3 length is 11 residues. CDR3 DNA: TGCAGTGCCGGAGGGTACAATGAGCAGTTCTTC. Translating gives CSAGGYNEQFF.

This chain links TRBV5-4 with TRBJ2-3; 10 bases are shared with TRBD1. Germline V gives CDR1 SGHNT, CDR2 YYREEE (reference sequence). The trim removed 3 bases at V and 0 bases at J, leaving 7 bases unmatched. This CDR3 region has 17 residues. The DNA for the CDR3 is TGTGCCAGCAGCTCTGGGACAGGGGAGACCAGCACAGATACGCAGTATTTT. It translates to CASSSGTGETSTDTQYF.

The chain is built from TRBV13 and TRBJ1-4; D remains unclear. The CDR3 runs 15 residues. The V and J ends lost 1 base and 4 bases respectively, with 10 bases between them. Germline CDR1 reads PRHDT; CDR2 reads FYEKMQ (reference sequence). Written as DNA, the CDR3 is TGTGCCAGCAGCTTAGTGGGCTCGGGTAATGAAAAACTGTTTTTT. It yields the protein CASSLVGSGNEKLFF.

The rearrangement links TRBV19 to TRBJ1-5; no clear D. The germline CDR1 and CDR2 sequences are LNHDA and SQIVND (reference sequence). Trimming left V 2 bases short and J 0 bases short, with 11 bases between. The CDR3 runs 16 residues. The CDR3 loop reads CASSIRSDLSNQPQHF. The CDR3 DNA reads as TGTGCCAGTAGTATAAGGTCAGACCTTAGCAATCAGCCCCAGCATTTT. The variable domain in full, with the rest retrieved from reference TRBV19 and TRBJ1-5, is DGGITQSPKYLFRKEGQNVTLSCEQNLNHDAMYWYRQDPGQGLRLIYYSQIVNDFQKGDIAEGYSVSREKKESFPLTVTSAQKNPTAFYLCASSIRSDLSNQPQHFGDGTRLSIL.

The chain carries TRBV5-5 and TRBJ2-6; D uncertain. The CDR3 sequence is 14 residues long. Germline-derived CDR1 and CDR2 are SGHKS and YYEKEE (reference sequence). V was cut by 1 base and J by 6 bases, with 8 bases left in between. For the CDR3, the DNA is TGTGCCAGCAGCTTGTTAGGATTGGCCAACGTCCTGACTTTC. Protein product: CASSLLGLANVLTF.

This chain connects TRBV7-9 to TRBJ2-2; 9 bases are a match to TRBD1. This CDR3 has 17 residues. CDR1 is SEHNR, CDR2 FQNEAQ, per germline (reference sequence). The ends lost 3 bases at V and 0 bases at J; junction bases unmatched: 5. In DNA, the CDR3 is TGTGCCAGCAGCTTGGGACAGGGCGAAGCGAACACCGGGGAGCTGTTTTTT. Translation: CASSLGQGEANTGELFF. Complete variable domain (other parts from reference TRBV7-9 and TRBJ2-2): DTGVSQNPRHKITKRGQNVTFRCDPISEHNRLYWYRQTLGQGPEFLTYFQNEAQLEKSRLLSDRFSAERPKGSFSTLEIQRTEQGDSAMYLCASSLGQGEANTGELFFGEGSRLTVL.

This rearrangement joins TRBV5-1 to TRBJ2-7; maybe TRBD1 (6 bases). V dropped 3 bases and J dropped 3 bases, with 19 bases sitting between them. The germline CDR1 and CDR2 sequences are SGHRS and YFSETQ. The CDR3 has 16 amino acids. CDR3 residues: CASSSGDRQDNYEQYF. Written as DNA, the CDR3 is TGCGCCAGCAGCTCCGGGGACCGACAGGATAACTACGAGCAGTACTTC.

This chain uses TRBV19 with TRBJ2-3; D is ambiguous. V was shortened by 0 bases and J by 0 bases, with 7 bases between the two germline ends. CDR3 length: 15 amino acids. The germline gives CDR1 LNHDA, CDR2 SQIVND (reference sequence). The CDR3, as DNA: TGTGCCAGTAGTATAGAGTCAGTTAGCACAGATACGCAGTATTTT. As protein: CASSIESVSTDTQYF.

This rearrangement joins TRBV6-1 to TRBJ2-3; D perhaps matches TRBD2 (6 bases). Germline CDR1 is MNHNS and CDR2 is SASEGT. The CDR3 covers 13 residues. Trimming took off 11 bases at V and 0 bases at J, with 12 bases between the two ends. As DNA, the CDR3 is TGTGCCGGAGGAGGGGAGAGCACAGATACGCAGTATTTT. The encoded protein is CAGGGESTDTQYF.

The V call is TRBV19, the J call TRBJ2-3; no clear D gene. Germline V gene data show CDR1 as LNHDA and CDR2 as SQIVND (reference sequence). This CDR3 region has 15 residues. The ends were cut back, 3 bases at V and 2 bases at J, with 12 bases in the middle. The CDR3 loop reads CASSMVAEYTDTQYF. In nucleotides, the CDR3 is TGTGCCAGTAGTATGGTGGCAGAATACACAGATACGCAGTATTTT.

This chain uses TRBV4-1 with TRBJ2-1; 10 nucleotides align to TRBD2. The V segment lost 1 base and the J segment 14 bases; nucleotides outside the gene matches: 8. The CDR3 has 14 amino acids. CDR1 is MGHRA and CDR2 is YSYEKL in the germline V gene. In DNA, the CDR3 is TGCGCCAGCAGCCAAGTCGTCGAGCGGGGGGGCAAGTTCTTC. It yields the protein CASSQVVERGGKFF.

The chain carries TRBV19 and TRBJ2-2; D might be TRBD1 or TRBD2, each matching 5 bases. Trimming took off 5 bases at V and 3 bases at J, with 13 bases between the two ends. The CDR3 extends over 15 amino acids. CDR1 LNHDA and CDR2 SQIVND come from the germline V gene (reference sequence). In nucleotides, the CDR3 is TGTGCCAGTAGTTTAAAGGGGCGGGACACCGGGGAGCTGTTTTTT. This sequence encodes CASSLKGRDTGELFF. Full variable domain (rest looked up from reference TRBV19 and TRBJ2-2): DGGITQSPKYLFRKEGQNVTLSCEQNLNHDAMYWYRQDPGQGLRLIYYSQIVNDFQKGDIAEGYSVSREKKESFPLTVTSAQKNPTAFYLCASSLKGRDTGELFFGEGSRLTVL.

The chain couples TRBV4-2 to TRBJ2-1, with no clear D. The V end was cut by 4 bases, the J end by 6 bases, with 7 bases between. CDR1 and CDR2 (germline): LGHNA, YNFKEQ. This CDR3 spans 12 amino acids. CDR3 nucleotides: TGTGCCAGCAGCCGCCAGGCCAATGAGCAGTTCTTC. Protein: CASSRQANEQFF.

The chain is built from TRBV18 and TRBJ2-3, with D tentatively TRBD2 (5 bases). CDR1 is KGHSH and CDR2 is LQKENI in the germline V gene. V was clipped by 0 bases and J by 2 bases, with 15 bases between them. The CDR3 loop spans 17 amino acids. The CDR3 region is CASSPPPRARVTDTQYF. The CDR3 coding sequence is TGTGCCAGCTCACCACCGCCGAGGGCCCGTGTCACAGATACGCAGTATTTT.

The CDR3 bases are TGTGCCAGCAGCTTACCCGCGGGTTCCGGGGAGCTGTTTTTT. This encodes CASSLPAGSGELFF. The chain couples TRBV7-2 to TRBJ2-2, with D maybe TRBD2 (5 bases). Looked up from germline, CDR1 is SGHTA and CDR2 is FQGNSA. This CDR3 contains 14 residues. V lost 2 bases to trimming and J lost 6 bases, with 10 bases between them.

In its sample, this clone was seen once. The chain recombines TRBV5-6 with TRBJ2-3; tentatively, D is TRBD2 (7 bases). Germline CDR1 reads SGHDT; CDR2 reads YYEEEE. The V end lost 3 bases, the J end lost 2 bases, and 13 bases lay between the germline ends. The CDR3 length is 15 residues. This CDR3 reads CASSCRGAITDTQYF. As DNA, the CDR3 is TGTGCCAGCAGCTGCCGGGGGGCGATCACAGATACGCAGTATTTT.

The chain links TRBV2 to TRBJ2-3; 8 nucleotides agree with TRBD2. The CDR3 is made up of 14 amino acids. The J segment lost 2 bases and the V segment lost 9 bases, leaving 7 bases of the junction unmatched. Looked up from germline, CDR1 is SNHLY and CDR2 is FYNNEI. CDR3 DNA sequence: TGTGCCAGAAGAATCGGGGGGGACACAGATACGCAGTATTTT. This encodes CARRIGGDTDTQYF.

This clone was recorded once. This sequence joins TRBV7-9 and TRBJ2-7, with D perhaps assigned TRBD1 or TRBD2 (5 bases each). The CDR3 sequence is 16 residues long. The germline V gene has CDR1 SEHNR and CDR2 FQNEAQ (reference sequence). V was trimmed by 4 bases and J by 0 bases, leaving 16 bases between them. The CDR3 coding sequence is TGTGCCAGCAGCTCTACGAGGGGATCGCCCTCCTACGAGCAGTACTTC. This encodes CASSSTRGSPSYEQYF.

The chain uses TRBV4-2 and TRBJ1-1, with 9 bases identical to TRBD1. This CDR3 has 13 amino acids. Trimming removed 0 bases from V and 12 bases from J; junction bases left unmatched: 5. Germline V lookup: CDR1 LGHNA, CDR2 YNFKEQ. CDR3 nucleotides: TGTGCCAGCAGCCAAGATGGGACAGGGTTCTCTTTCTTT. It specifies CASSQDGTGFSFF.

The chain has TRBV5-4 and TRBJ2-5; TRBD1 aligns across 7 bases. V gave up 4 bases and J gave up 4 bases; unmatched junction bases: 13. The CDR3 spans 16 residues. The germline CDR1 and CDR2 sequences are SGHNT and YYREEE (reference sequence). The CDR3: CASSPLDRVALETQYF. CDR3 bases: TGTGCCAGCAGCCCCCTTGACAGGGTGGCCCTAGAGACCCAGTACTTC.

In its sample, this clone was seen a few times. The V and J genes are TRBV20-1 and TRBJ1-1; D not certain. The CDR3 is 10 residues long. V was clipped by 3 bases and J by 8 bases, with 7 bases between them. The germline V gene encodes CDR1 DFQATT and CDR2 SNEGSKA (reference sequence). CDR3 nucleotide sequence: TGCAGTGCTAGGGGCAGCGAAGCTTTCTTT. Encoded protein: CSARGSEAFF.

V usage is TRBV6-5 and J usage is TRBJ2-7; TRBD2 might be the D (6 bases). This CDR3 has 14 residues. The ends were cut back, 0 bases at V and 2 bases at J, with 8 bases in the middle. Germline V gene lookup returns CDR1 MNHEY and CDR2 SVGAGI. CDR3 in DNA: TGTGCCAGCAGTTACTCGGACTACCCCTACGAGCAGTACTTC. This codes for CASSYSDYPYEQYF.

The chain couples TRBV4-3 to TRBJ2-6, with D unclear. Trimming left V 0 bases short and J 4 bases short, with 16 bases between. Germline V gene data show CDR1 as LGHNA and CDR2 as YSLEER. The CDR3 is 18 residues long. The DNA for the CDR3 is TGCGCCAGCAGCCAAGACCCCCGACGGCATACCGGGGCCAACGTCCTGACTTTC. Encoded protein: CASSQDPRRHTGANVLTF.

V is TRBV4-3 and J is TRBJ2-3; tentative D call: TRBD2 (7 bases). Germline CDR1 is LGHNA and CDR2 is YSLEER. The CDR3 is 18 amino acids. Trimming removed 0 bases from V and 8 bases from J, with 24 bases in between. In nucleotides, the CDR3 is TGCGCCAGCAGCCAAGAAGGGGGGGCGGATTGGGGTTCGGGTACGCAGTATTTT. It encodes CASSQEGGADWGSGTQYF.

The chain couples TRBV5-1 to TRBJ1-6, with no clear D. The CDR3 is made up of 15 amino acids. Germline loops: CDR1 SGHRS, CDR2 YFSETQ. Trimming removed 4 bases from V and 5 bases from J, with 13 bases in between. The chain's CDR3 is CASSPMTLNNSPLHF. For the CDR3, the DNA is TGCGCCAGCAGCCCAATGACACTTAATAATTCACCCCTCCACTTT.